The subject of this entry is one T cell receptor (beta chain). Antigen: not known. This sample was taken from a study of T-cell reconstitution after alpha-beta-depleted transplantation in children. General observations from the study: Counts and diversity of T cells one year after transplant came mostly from newly produced T cells. The study reportedly traced alpha-beta T cells about two months after transplant to several hundred expanded graft clones.

For TCRbeta, the library was prepared with unique molecular identifiers. Via MiXCR, TCRdb re-called the PCR reads, giving one row per CDR3 protein. The sample records 400,000 to 450,000 distinct CDR3 sequences, about 45% being singletons. CDR3 length equals 14 residues. The V end lost 9 bases, the J end lost 3 bases, and 18 bases lay between the germline ends. CDR1 is MDHEN and CDR2 is SYDVKM in the germline V gene. This chain joins TRBV28 and TRBJ2-7; tentatively, D is TRBD1 or TRBD2 (5 bases each). The sequence came from a girl aged 2 to 10 with aplastic anemia, due to receive a stem cell transplant. The source was PBMCs, collected before TCRalphabeta/CD19-depleted stem cell transplant. The CDR3 DNA is TGTGCCAGGGGCCCGGGGCTCCTCTGCTACGAGCAGTACTTC. Translated: CARGPGLLCYEQYF.